This T cell receptor beta chain stems from a study of cytomegalovirus exposure and HLA in healthy donors. Study-level points and caveats: According to reports, the classifier identified cytomegalovirus status with high specificity and sensitivity.

The PCR ran on 60 Vbeta and 13 Jbeta primers. Libraries were prepared by immunoSEQ multiplex PCR; TCRdb keeps only in-frame clonotypes and omits some of them. The table shows approximately 180,000 clones, with 80% to 85% occurring only once. In regard to this clone: Its target is unknown.

Each donor's status was that of a healthy bone marrow donor. The CDR3 spans 14 residues. In germline, CDR1 is GTSNPN, CDR2 SVGIG (reference sequence). Trimming pared 3 bases from V and 3 bases from J, leaving 15 bases between. This TCR came from a woman aged 25 to 39 in good health and CMV-seronegative. This chain connects TRBV30 to TRBJ2-7, with D perhaps TRBD2 (5 bases). The material sequenced was PBMCs. The CDR3 nucleotides are TGTGCCTGGAGCGCTGACCCGGGGTACTACGAGCAGTACTTC. Translating gives CAWSADPGYYEQYF.